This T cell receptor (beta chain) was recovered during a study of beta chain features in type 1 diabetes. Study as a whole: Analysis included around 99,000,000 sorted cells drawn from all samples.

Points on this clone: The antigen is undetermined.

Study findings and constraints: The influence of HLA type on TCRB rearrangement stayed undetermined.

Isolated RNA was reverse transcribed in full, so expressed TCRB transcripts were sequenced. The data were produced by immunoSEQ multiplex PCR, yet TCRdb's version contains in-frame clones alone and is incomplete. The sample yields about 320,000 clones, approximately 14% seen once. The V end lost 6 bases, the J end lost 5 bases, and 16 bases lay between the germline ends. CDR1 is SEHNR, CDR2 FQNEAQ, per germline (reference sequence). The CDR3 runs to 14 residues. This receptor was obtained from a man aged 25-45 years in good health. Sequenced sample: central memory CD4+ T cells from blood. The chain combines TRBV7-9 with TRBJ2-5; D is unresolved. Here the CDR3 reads CASSAGSQTETQYF. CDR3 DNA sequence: TGTGCCAGCAGTGCAGGCTCCCAAACTGAGACCCAGTACTTC.